The 30 T cell receptor beta chains presented below share a single source sample, sequenced in a study of T cells in Graves' hyperthyroidism and ophthalmopathy. Regions amplified from RNA transcripts were the TCR beta CDR3 regions. The HTBI set primed first-round TCR CDR3 RT-PCR. Using its own MiXCR run on the multiplex PCR reads, TCRdb lists one record per CDR3 protein. The data contain roughly 500,000 distinct CDR3 sequences, about 15% of them singletons. Sequenced sample: blood. The receptors were gathered from a woman aged 25 to 45 with Graves' ophthalmopathy.

This clonotype was seen a handful of times. The chain couples TRBV5-6 to TRBJ2-4, with TRBD2 matching 11 bases. The CDR3 is 14 residues long. CDR1 is SGHDT, CDR2 YYEEEE, per germline. V lost 8 bases to trimming and J lost 4 bases; unmatched junction nucleotides: 5. CDR3 loop: CASETSGTKNIQYF. For the CDR3, the DNA is TGTGCCAGTGAGACTAGCGGGACAAAAAACATTCAGTACTTC.

There are many counts of this clonotype. CDR3 in DNA: TGTGCCAGCAGCTCACAGGGATACGATGGCTACACCTTC. Translated, it gives CASSSQGYDGYTF. V usage is TRBV11-1 and J usage is TRBJ1-2; TRBD1 might be the D (6 bases). V lost 4 bases and J 6 bases, leaving 12 bases between the germline ends. The V gene's germline CDR1 is SGHAT and CDR2 FQDESV (reference sequence). The length of the CDR3 is 13 residues.

A few counts support this clonotype. The chain links TRBV7-9 to TRBJ2-5; 9 bases agree with TRBD1. The ends lost 6 bases at V and 5 bases at J; junction bases unmatched: 16. Per germline, CDR1 SEHNR and CDR2 FQNEAQ (reference sequence). This CDR3 comprises 17 residues. The CDR3 nucleotides read TGTGCCAGCAGATCGCCGGACAGGGGAAGTCATACGGAGACCCAGTACTTC. It yields the protein CASRSPDRGSHTETQYF.

This clonotype was recorded at least ten times. The V call is TRBV7-8, the J call TRBJ2-7; 12 bases agree with TRBD1. Trimming took 1 base from V and 5 from J; bases not matched to a gene: 3. Per the germline V gene, CDR1 is SGHVS and CDR2 is FQNEAQ. This CDR3 has 15 residues. CDR3 in DNA: TGTGCCAGCAGCTTAGGTGGGACAGGGGGCGACGAGCAGTACTTC. Amino acid sequence: CASSLGGTGGDEQYF.

CDR3 sequence: CSARDPEDPQHF. The CDR3 DNA is TGCAGTGCTAGAGATCCCGAGGATCCCCAGCATTTT. The rearrangement links TRBV20-1 to TRBJ1-5; no definite D call. This CDR3 contains 12 residues. Germline-derived CDR1 and CDR2 are DFQATT and SNEGSKA (reference sequence). Trimming took 0 bases from V and 10 from J, leaving 10 bases between them.

This clonotype was counted only a few times. The chain has TRBV4-3 and TRBJ2-2, with 7 bases that match TRBD2. Germline V gene lookup returns CDR1 LGHNA and CDR2 YSLEER. With V trimmed by 5 bases and J by 2 bases, 5 bases remained unmatched. The CDR3 is 15 residues long. The CDR3 DNA is TGCGCCAGCAGCGGTCTAGCGGCAAACACCGGGGAGCTGTTTTTT. As protein: CASSGLAANTGELFF.

This clonotype was observed at least ten times. This chain connects TRBV20-1 to TRBJ2-7; no reliable D call. V lost 0 bases to trimming and J lost 3 bases, with 15 bases between them. CDR1 and CDR2 (germline): DFQATT, SNEGSKA (reference sequence). The CDR3 is 15 amino acids. This CDR3 is CSARDWDRSVYEQYF. DNA of the CDR3: TGCAGTGCTAGAGATTGGGATAGGTCCGTCTACGAGCAGTACTTC.

V gene TRBV6-2 or TRBV6-3 combines with J gene TRBJ1-6; possible D gene TRBD1, 6 bases. The germline V gene has CDR1 MNHEY and CDR2 SVGEGT. This CDR3 region has 13 residues. V gave up 10 bases and J gave up 8 bases, with 15 bases separating them. CDR3 sequence (DNA): TGTGCCACGACCCGTCAGGGGCATTCACCCCTCCACTTT. Protein product: CATTRQGHSPLHF.

This clonotype was seen repeatedly, ten times or more. The DNA of the CDR3 is TGCAGTGCTAGACTAGTTTCGAGTGAGCAGTACTTC. Protein sequence: CSARLVSSEQYF. The chain links TRBV20-1 to TRBJ2-7; no clear D. V was clipped by 2 bases and J by 7 bases, with 12 bases between them. The CDR3 is 12 amino acids. CDR1 and CDR2 from the germline V gene are DFQATT and SNEGSKA (reference sequence).

This clonotype was detected many times. V usage is TRBV12-3 or TRBV12-4 and J usage is TRBJ2-1; tentative D call: TRBD1 (5 bases). The CDR3 totals 14 residues. Trimming shortened V by 10 bases and J by 9 bases, and 22 bases separated the two germline ends. This CDR3 is CATTQTGTAGEQFF. The DNA of the CDR3 is TGTGCCACCACGCAAACAGGAACGGCCGGTGAGCAGTTCTTC.

This chain connects TRBV7-2 to TRBJ2-7; TRBD2 matches at 14 bases. Germline trimming cut 3 bases from V and 5 bases from J; bases unmatched to any gene: 9. This CDR3 contains 17 residues. The germline CDR1 and CDR2 sequences are SGHTA and FQGNSA. Here the CDR3 reads CASSLAGTSGSTNEQYF. The CDR3 coding sequence is TGTGCCAGCAGCTTGGCCGGGACTAGCGGGAGTACAAACGAGCAGTACTTC.

This clonotype was counted many times. This chain uses TRBV6-2 or TRBV6-3 with TRBJ1-4; D perhaps matches TRBD1 (5 bases). Germline-derived CDR1 and CDR2 are MNHEY and SVGEGT. The CDR3 sequence is 16 residues long. V lost 5 bases, J lost 10 bases, and 23 bases lay in between. The CDR3 DNA reads TGTGCCAGCAGTCCGCCTTCAGACATCGTGGGGCGAAAACTGTTTTTT. Protein: CASSPPSDIVGRKLFF.

Ten or more counts support this clonotype. The chain recombines TRBV2 with TRBJ2-3; unclear D gene. Trimming left V 4 bases short and J 2 bases short, with 13 bases between. This CDR3 contains 15 residues. CDR1 SNHLY and CDR2 FYNNEI come from the germline V gene. CDR3: CASSAASASTDTQYF. As DNA, the CDR3 is TGTGCCAGCAGTGCGGCTTCAGCTTCCACAGATACGCAGTATTTT.

The chain joins TRBV29-1 to TRBJ2-6; D is ambiguous. The length of the CDR3 is 13 residues. V was cut by 7 bases and J by 0 bases, with 7 bases left in between. Germline loops: CDR1 SQVTM, CDR2 ANQGSEA. CDR3 sequence reads: CSARYSGANVLTF. The DNA for the CDR3 is TGCAGCGCCAGGTACTCTGGGGCCAACGTCCTGACTTTC.

V usage is TRBV18 and J usage is TRBJ1-5; D might be TRBD1 (6 bases). The CDR3 consists of 14 residues. Between the trimmed V and J ends, which lost 5 bases and 4 bases, there was a span of 12 bases. Germline V gives CDR1 KGHSH, CDR2 LQKENI. CDR3 region: CASSYWGQNQPQHF. The CDR3 nucleotides are TGTGCCAGCTCATATTGGGGGCAGAATCAGCCCCAGCATTTT.

This clonotype has at least ten counts. V gene TRBV28 combines with J gene TRBJ2-7; TRBD2 matches 10 bases. V gave up 0 bases and J gave up 1 base; unmatched junction bases: 3. CDR1 and CDR2 from the germline V gene are MDHEN and SYDVKM. This CDR3 spans 16 amino acids. In DNA form, the CDR3 reads TGTGCCAGCAGTTTATGGCTAGCGGGAGAATCCTACGAGCAGTACTTC. Protein: CASSLWLAGESYEQYF.

There are a few counts of this clonotype. The V call is TRBV27, the J call TRBJ2-1; D tentatively reads TRBD1 or TRBD2 (5 bases each). CDR1 is MNHEY and CDR2 is SMNVEV in the germline V gene (reference sequence). CDR3 length: 16 amino acids. V lost 3 bases and J 2 bases, leaving 14 bases between the germline ends. CDR3 in amino acids: CASSFNRDPPYNEQFF. The CDR3 DNA is TGTGCCAGCAGTTTTAACCGGGACCCACCCTACAATGAGCAGTTCTTC.

As concerns this clonotype: A much larger clone lies one base from this, so it may be a read error. The chain has TRBV20-1 and TRBJ1-5, with a tentative D call TRBD1 (6 bases). V was shortened by 8 bases and J by 1 base, with 15 bases between the two germline ends. Germline V CDR1 and CDR2: DFQATT, SNEGSKA (reference sequence). This CDR3 has 14 amino acids. In nucleotides, the CDR3 is TGCAGTACCCTGACAGGTGAGAGCAATCAGCCCCAGCATTTT. It specifies CSTLTGESNQPQHF.

Concerning this clonotype: This sequence may be a read error, since a much larger clone differs from it by one base. The chain employs TRBV2 and TRBJ1-2, with D possibly being TRBD1 (5 bases). The CDR3 loop spans 16 amino acids. V was shortened by 6 bases and J by 4 bases, with 21 bases between the two germline ends. Per germline, CDR1 SNHLY and CDR2 FYNNEI. The CDR3 protein is CASRGAGAEDLYGYTF. CDR3 bases: TGTGCCAGCAGAGGGGCCGGGGCAGAAGACCTCTATGGCTACACCTTC.

This clonotype was counted ten times or more. The chain joins TRBV7-2 to TRBJ2-7, with D tentatively TRBD1 (5 bases). The germline V gene has CDR1 SGHTA and CDR2 FQGNSA. This CDR3 contains 15 residues. V lost 3 bases and J lost 2, with 14 bases in between. The CDR3 here is CASSFGGPGTYEQYF. The DNA of the CDR3 is TGTGCCAGCAGCTTTGGTGGCCCAGGGACCTACGAGCAGTACTTC.

This chain's CDR3 is CASSLTRDGYEQYF. The DNA for the CDR3 is TGCGCCAGCAGCCTCACAAGGGACGGCTACGAGCAGTACTTC. This chain joins TRBV4-3 and TRBJ2-7; the D call may be TRBD1 or TRBD2 (5 bases each). The CDR3 is 14 amino acids. V shed 4 bases and J shed 3 bases, with 13 bases lying between them. Germline V gene lookup returns CDR1 LGHNA and CDR2 YSLEER.

The table lists this clonotype with many counts. This sequence joins TRBV5-1 and TRBJ2-4; D is uncertain. Germline V gene data show CDR1 as SGHRS and CDR2 as YFSETQ. The CDR3 has 15 residues. Trimming took off 6 bases at V and 0 bases at J, with 13 bases between the two ends. In nucleotides, the CDR3 is TGCGCCAGCACCGGTGGAAGTCCAGCCAAAAACATTCAGTACTTC. Amino acid sequence: CASTGGSPAKNIQYF.

This clonotype appeared many times. The chain combines TRBV7-8 with TRBJ2-3; D gene uncertain. CDR1 and CDR2 (germline): SGHVS, FQNEAQ. CDR3 size: 16 residues. The V gene lost 5 bases and the J gene lost 3 bases, with 18 bases spanning the gap. The CDR3 here is CASSPNHRRKTDTQYF. The CDR3 DNA is TGTGCCAGCAGCCCCAATCACCGCAGAAAGACAGATACGCAGTATTTT.

This clonotype was observed at least ten times. The rearrangement uses TRBV18 and TRBJ1-1; D not resolved. The germline gives CDR1 KGHSH, CDR2 LQKENI. The CDR3 runs 14 residues. The ends were cut back, 2 bases at V and 1 base at J, with 8 bases in the middle. The CDR3 is CASSPGRKNTEAFF. For the CDR3, the DNA is TGTGCCAGCTCACCAGGGAGGAAGAACACTGAAGCTTTCTTT.

This clonotype has a count of ten or more. This chain connects TRBV9 to TRBJ2-7; 7 nucleotides align to TRBD1. The length of the CDR3 is 15 residues. The V segment lost 1 base and the J segment 2 bases; nucleotides outside the gene matches: 6. The germline gives CDR1 SGDLS, CDR2 YYNGEE. CDR3 in amino acids: CASSVTGTAAYEQYF. In DNA, the CDR3 is TGTGCCAGCAGCGTAACCGGGACAGCGGCCTACGAGCAGTACTTC.

This clonotype was detected many times. The V call is TRBV5-5, the J call TRBJ1-5; D ambiguous. The CDR3 extends over 14 amino acids. V lost 2 bases to trimming and J lost 1 base, with 7 bases between them. Germline values: CDR1 SGHKS, CDR2 YYEKEE (reference sequence). The chain's CDR3 is CASSFGGSNQPQHF. As DNA, the CDR3 is TGTGCCAGCAGCTTCGGCGGAAGCAATCAGCCCCAGCATTTT.

This clonotype has ten or more counts. The rearrangement joins TRBV5-1 to TRBJ2-7; a possible D gene is TRBD1 (5 bases). Germline loops: CDR1 SGHRS, CDR2 YFSETQ. V was shortened by 0 bases and J by 3 bases, with 10 bases between the two germline ends. This CDR3 comprises 14 residues. The CDR3 DNA follows: TGCGCCAGCAGCTTGGACGCAGGGTACTACGAGCAGTACTTC. Its protein product is CASSLDAGYYEQYF.

This clonotype was observed a few times. J is TRBJ2-5 and V is TRBV6-2 or TRBV6-3, with 11 bases aligning to TRBD2. CDR1 and CDR2 (germline): MNHEY, SVGEGT. Trimming removed 5 bases from V and 0 bases from J; junction bases left unmatched: 8. The CDR3 has 17 residues. CDR3 coding DNA: TGTGCCAGCAGTAAAAGGCTAGCGGGAGGCCACCAAGAGACCCAGTACTTC. Its translation is CASSKRLAGGHQETQYF.

This clonotype was counted at least ten times. V and J are TRBV7-2 and TRBJ2-7, with no clear D. Germline CDR1 SGHTA, CDR2 FQGNSA. The V gene lost 5 bases and the J gene lost 1 base, with 6 bases spanning the gap. The CDR3 loop spans 12 amino acids. DNA of the CDR3: TGTGCCAGCAGCGTCGAGTCCTACGAGCAGTACTTC. Its protein product is CASSVESYEQYF. Full variable domain (missing parts from reference TRBV7-2 and TRBJ2-7): GAGVSQSPSNKVTEKGKDVELRCDPISGHTALYWYRQSLGQGLEFLIYFQGNSAPDKSGLPSDRFSAERTGGSVSTLTIQRTQQEDSAVYLCASSVESYEQYFGPGTRLTVT.

This clonotype came up many times. This chain connects TRBV27 to TRBJ1-1, with a tentative D call TRBD1 (5 bases). Trimming stripped 6 bases from V and 2 bases from J, with 7 bases between. Germline V gene data show CDR1 as MNHEY and CDR2 as SMNVEV (reference sequence). The CDR3 loop spans 12 amino acids. The CDR3 nucleotides read TGTGCCAGCAGGACAGCCAACACTGAAGCTTTCTTT. Amino acids: CASRTANTEAFF.